This T cell receptor beta chain was identified during a study of shared clonotypes between healthy human individuals. Study results and caveats: The diversity represented, both genetic and in exposure history, was limited by few donors.

This table comes from immunoSEQ multiplex PCR, and its TCRdb copy is limited to in-frame clones, with some not included. The table includes around 2,100,000 clones, 85% to 95% detected once. Terminally differentiated effector memory CD45RA+ cells were left out of the naive CD8 fraction, which was CD45RO-negative and positively selected for CCR7. About this clone: The antigen is not known.

This TCR was recovered from a man younger than 35 in good health. What was sequenced was naive CD8+ T cells sorted from blood.

CDR3 DNA: TGTGCCAGCAGCTTAGAGGGGGACACTGAAGCTTTCTTT. Residues: CASSLEGDTEAFF. J is TRBJ1-1 and V is TRBV11-2, with D possibly matching TRBD1 (5 bases). The CDR3 totals 13 residues. CDR1 and CDR2 from the germline V gene are SGHAT and FQNNGV. The germline V and J ends were trimmed by 0 bases and 3 bases, with 5 bases remaining between them.